These 14 T cell receptor beta chains were sequenced from one sample in a study of blood T cells in healthy people across ages. Primers used in a second PCR of about 6 to 11 cycles were a sample-barcoded 5' primer and a J-beta primer mix. TCRdb redid the calling of the 5' RACE reads with MiXCR, one entry per CDR3 protein. The table records about 1.4 million distinct CDR3 sequences, approximately 60% of them present only once. Material: blood. These receptors all come from a man aged 18 to 30 in good health.

The chain carries TRBV6-2 or TRBV6-3 and TRBJ2-7; 7 bases are shared with TRBD1. This CDR3 contains 16 residues. The V and J ends lost 5 bases and 5 bases, in that order; junction bases with no gene match: 15. The germline V gene encodes CDR1 MNHEY and CDR2 SVGEGT. This CDR3 is CASSRTRQGTDNEQYF. DNA for the CDR3: TGTGCCAGCAGTCGGACCCGACAGGGTACCGACAACGAGCAGTACTTC.

This clonotype came up a few times. This chain connects TRBV2 to TRBJ2-2, with 9 bases lining up with TRBD1. V shed 8 bases, J shed 1 base, and the junction held 5 bases outside the gene matches. The CDR3 loop spans 15 amino acids. The V gene's germline CDR1 is SNHLY and CDR2 FYNNEI. CDR3 sequence reads: CASGRDRVNTGELFF. CDR3 bases: TGTGCCAGCGGAAGGGACAGGGTGAACACCGGGGAGCTGTTTTTT.

This clonotype was seen a handful of times. The rearrangement links TRBV6-6 to TRBJ1-5; no clear D gene. V lost 7 bases and J lost 0, with 10 bases in between. The CDR3 runs 14 residues. In germline, CDR1 is MNHNY, CDR2 SVGAGI (reference sequence). CDR3 amino acids: CASNTGRSNQPQHF. The CDR3 nucleotides are TGTGCCAGCAACACGGGCCGTAGCAATCAGCCCCAGCATTTT.

The chain has TRBV20-1 and TRBJ1-4; 8 nucleotides agree with TRBD1. The V and J ends lost 3 bases and 7 bases, in that order; junction bases with no gene match: 7. The germline CDR1 and CDR2 sequences are DFQATT and SNEGSKA (reference sequence). The CDR3 consists of 14 residues. CDR3: CSARVTGASEKLFF. The CDR3 DNA reads TGCAGTGCTAGGGTGACAGGGGCTAGTGAAAAACTGTTTTTT.

The J gene is TRBJ1-2, the V gene TRBV6-5; possible D gene TRBD1, 6 bases. This CDR3 contains 13 residues. Trimming took off 7 bases at V and 4 bases at J, with 13 bases between the two ends. Germline loops: CDR1 MNHEY, CDR2 SVGAGI. The CDR3 region is CASMDSLLYGYTF. The CDR3 bases are TGTGCCAGCATGGACAGCCTCCTCTATGGCTACACCTTC.

The chain uses TRBV6-2 or TRBV6-3 and TRBJ1-1; perhaps TRBD1 as D (6 bases). The CDR3 has 15 amino acids. The germline V gene encodes CDR1 MNHEY and CDR2 SVGEGT. With 0 bases removed from V and 0 bases from J, the gap between germline ends came to 8 bases. CDR3: CASSYSDRLNTEAFF. CDR3 bases: TGTGCCAGCAGTTACTCGGACAGATTGAACACTGAAGCTTTCTTT.

The chain employs TRBV11-2 and TRBJ1-5; D is perhaps TRBD1 (6 bases). This CDR3 comprises 15 residues. The V end lost 0 bases, the J end lost 5 bases, and 11 bases lay between the germline ends. From germline, CDR1 is SGHAT and CDR2 FQNNGV. CDR3 bases: TGTGCCAGCAGCTTAGACAGGGGAAACTATCAGCCCCAGCATTTT. Encoded protein: CASSLDRGNYQPQHF.

The chain recombines TRBV12-3 or TRBV12-4 with TRBJ2-5; no definite D call. The DNA end is a closer match to TRBJ2-7, so the J assignment may be wrong. This CDR3 comprises 13 residues. The CDR3 reads CASAPTAAYEQYF. The CDR3 region has the DNA TGTGCCAGCGCCCCCACGGCGGCCTACGAGCAGTACTTC.

The V and J genes are TRBV12-3 or TRBV12-4 and TRBJ2-1, with 14 bases matching TRBD2. The J call may be incorrect, as the DNA end agrees better with TRBJ2-7. This CDR3 contains 16 residues. CDR3 sequence: CASSFGTSGGYNEQYF. The CDR3 nucleotides read TGTGCCAGCAGTTTCGGGACTAGCGGGGGATACAATGAGCAGTACTTC.

This clonotype has just a few counts. The V and J genes are TRBV20-1 and TRBJ2-1; a weak D match, TRBD2 (5 bases). CDR1 and CDR2 (germline): DFQATT, SNEGSKA (reference sequence). Trimming removed 0 bases at V and 0 bases at J, with 18 bases between. This CDR3 contains 18 residues. The CDR3 region is CSARDQGLASSSYNEQFF. The CDR3 DNA follows: TGCAGTGCTAGAGATCAAGGGTTAGCGTCGAGCTCCTACAATGAGCAGTTCTTC.

This chain uses TRBV4-1 with TRBJ1-6; 7 nucleotides line up with TRBD1. From germline, CDR1 is MGHRA and CDR2 YSYEKL. V was pared by 5 bases and J by 5 bases, with 9 bases of the junction left unmatched. This CDR3 is built from 16 residues. Here the CDR3 reads CASSFISGTDNSPLHF. In DNA form, the CDR3 reads TGCGCCAGCAGCTTTATATCCGGGACAGATAATTCACCCCTCCACTTT.

The rearrangement links TRBV6-4 to TRBJ1-2, with D tentatively TRBD1 (5 bases). Trimming shortened V by 2 bases and J by 8 bases, and 15 bases separated the two germline ends. Germline V gene sequence: CDR1 MRHNA, CDR2 SNTAGT. CDR3 length: 14 amino acids. This CDR3 reads CASSDLKGVGGYTF. CDR3 in DNA: TGTGCCAGCAGTGACCTGAAAGGGGTTGGGGGCTACACCTTC.

The rearrangement uses TRBV12-3 or TRBV12-4 and TRBJ2-1; D is unresolved. Trimming shortened V by 5 bases and J by 8 bases, and 10 bases separated the two germline ends. CDR3 length: 12 residues. The CDR3 protein is CASSHRAYEQFF. The CDR3 nucleotides read TGTGCCAGCAGTCACAGAGCATATGAGCAGTTCTTC.

This rearrangement joins TRBV11-2 to TRBJ2-7; 8 bases are shared with TRBD1. Germline values: CDR1 SGHAT, CDR2 FQNNGV. CDR3 size: 15 residues. The ends lost 1 base at V and 1 base at J; junction bases unmatched: 3. Here the CDR3 DNA reads TGTGCCAGCAGCTTAGCTGACAGGGGATCCTACGAGCAGTACTTC. The encoded protein is CASSLADRGSYEQYF. Full variable domain (remainder filled in from reference TRBV11-2 and TRBJ2-7): EAGVAQSPRYKIIEKRQSVAFWCNPISGHATLYWYQQILGQGPKLLIQFQNNGVVDDSQLPKDRFSAERLKGVDSTLKIQPAKLEDSAVYLCASSLADRGSYEQYFGPGTRLTVT.